A selection of T cell receptor beta chains follows, all from one sample in a study of cytomegalovirus exposure and HLA in healthy donors. Generated by immunoSEQ multiplex PCR, the TCRdb table keeps only in-frame clones and is missing some. The sample includes 65,000 to 85,000 clones, approximately 95% seen only once; the top ten take 0.55% to 0.75%. The sequencing sample was made of PBMCs. Every receptor here comes from a young woman in good health and CMV-seronegative. Both conserved end residues are part of each CDR3. D genes are given only for firm matches. Expanded clones are given a class, and other clones once, few, many or no size at all.

clone size	D gene	V gene	J gene	CDR3 protein	CDR3 DNA
NA	NA	TRBV12-5	TRBJ1-2	CASGLVLKGTSGYTF	TGTGCTAGTGGTTTGGTACTAAAAGGTACTAGTGGCTACACCTTC
NA	TRBD2	TRBV4-3	TRBJ2-1	CASSLFLVPGLAEQSSYNEQFF	TGCGCCAGCAGCCTCTTTCTCGTTCCGGGACTAGCGGAACAGAGCTCCTACAATGAGCAGTTCTTC
NA	TRBD1	TRBV28	TRBJ2-7	CASSPGQDPYEQYF	TGTGCCAGCAGCCCCGGACAGGACCCCTACGAGCAGTACTTC
NA	TRBD1	TRBV5-1	TRBJ2-2	CASTPTGDTGELFF	TGCGCCAGCACCCCGACAGGGGACACCGGGGAGCTGTTTTTT
NA	TRBD1	TRBV6-1	TRBJ2-1	CASSRDRAYNEQFF	TGTGCCAGCAGCCGGGACAGGGCCTACAATGAGCAGTTCTTC
once	NA	TRBV16	TRBJ1-1	CASSQSGAGEAFF	TGTGCCAGCAGCCAATCGGGGGCAGGTGAAGCTTTCTTT
NA	NA	TRBV2	TRBJ1-5	CASSRDSYSNQPQHF	TGTGCCAGCAGCCGCGACAGTTATAGCAATCAGCCCCAGCATTTT
NA	NA	TRBV28	TRBJ2-7	CASSSPLRRVSYEQYF	TGTGCCAGCAGTTCCCCCCTCCGGCGGGTCTCCTACGAGCAGTACTTC
once	TRBD1	TRBV5-4	TRBJ2-1	CASSLGGGRGNEQFF	TGTGCCAGCAGCTTGGGAGGGGGCCGGGGCAATGAGCAGTTCTTC
NA	NA	TRBV19	TRBJ1-1	CASSMGRANTEAFF	TGTGCCAGTAGTATGGGCAGGGCGAACACTGAAGCTTTCTTT
once	NA	TRBV6-6	TRBJ1-2	CASRERSHSGGYTF	TGTGCCAGCAGGGAGAGGAGCCATTCTGGGGGCTACACCTTC
NA	NA	TRBV7-2	TRBJ2-7	CASSLVVAAYEQYF	TGTGCCAGCAGCTTAGTCGTGGCCGCCTACGAGCAGTACTTC
NA	TRBD2	TRBV9	TRBJ2-7	CASSSGLDYEQYF	TGTGCCAGCAGCTCGGGACTAGACTACGAGCAGTACTTC
NA	NA	TRBV28	TRBJ1-2	CASSFFDYGYTF	TGTGCCAGCAGTTTTTTCGACTATGGCTACACCTTC
NA	NA	TRBV7-9	TRBJ2-2	CASTLGPPNTGELFF	TGTGCCAGCACGTTGGGCCCTCCGAACACCGGGGAGCTGTTTTTT
NA	TRBD2	TRBV19	TRBJ2-2	CASSIGGRGAGELFF	TGTGCCAGTAGTATAGGCGGGAGAGGGGCCGGGGAGCTGTTTTTT
NA	TRBD1	TRBV4-3	TRBJ2-5	CASSQLRGPQETQYF	TGCGCCAGCAGCCAATTAAGGGGGCCCCAGGAGACCCAGTACTTC
NA	NA	TRBV2	TRBJ1-2	CASIEGLAGLYGYTF	TGTGCCAGCATAGAGGGGCTAGCGGGGCTCTATGGCTACACCTTC
NA	TRBD1	TRBV7-9	TRBJ2-1	CASKRPPGQGGNEQFF	TGTGCCAGCAAACGACCTCCGGGACAGGGGGGCAATGAGCAGTTCTTC
NA	TRBD1	TRBV18	TRBJ1-2	CASSRQGDVQFGYTF	TGTGCCAGCTCGCGGCAGGGGGATGTACAGTTTGGCTACACCTTC
NA	TRBD2	TRBV19	TRBJ2-5	CASSLAEQETQYF	TGTGCCAGTAGCCTAGCGGAGCAAGAGACCCAGTACTTC
NA	NA	TRBV6-5	TRBJ2-7	CASSDPGLRYEQYF	TGTGCCAGCAGTGACCCGGGACTTAGATACGAGCAGTACTTC
NA	NA	TRBV7-9	TRBJ1-1	CASSLLSPEAFF	TGTGCCAGCAGCTTATTGTCTCCTGAAGCTTTCTTT
NA	TRBD1	TRBV6-5	TRBJ2-7	CASRTGGEEQYF	TGTGCCAGCAGGACAGGGGGCGAAGAGCAGTACTTC
NA	NA	TRBV7-2	TRBJ1-3	CASSLEGYSGNTIYF	TGTGCCAGCAGCTTAGAGGGGTACTCTGGAAACACCATATATTTT
NA	TRBD1	TRBV6-5	TRBJ1-1	CASIGQGNTEAFF	TGTGCCAGCATCGGACAGGGTAACACTGAAGCTTTCTTT
NA	NA	TRBV19	TRBJ1-5	CASIGRGLYSNQPQHF	TGTGCCAGTATTGGCAGGGGCCTTTATAGCAATCAGCCCCAGCATTTT
NA	TRBD1	TRBV6-1	TRBJ2-7	CASSEAAGTGDYYEQYF	TGTGCCAGCAGTGAAGCCGCTGGGACAGGGGATTACTACGAGCAGTACTTC
NA	NA	TRBV25-1	TRBJ1-2	CASSDLGGGDYGYTF	TGTGCCAGCAGTGATCTGGGGGGGGGTGACTATGGCTACACCTTC
NA	TRBD2	TRBV5-1	TRBJ2-1	CASSLGGTSKNEQFF	TGCGCCAGCAGCTTGGGAGGGACTAGCAAGAATGAGCAGTTCTTC
NA	TRBD1	TRBV29-1	TRBJ1-2	CSVEAGGTYGYTF	TGCAGCGTTGAGGCAGGGGGCACCTATGGCTACACCTTC
NA	NA	TRBV18	TRBJ2-2	CASSLLPVRGTGELFF	TGTGCCAGCTCACTGCTCCCGGTCAGGGGCACCGGGGAGCTGTTTTTT
NA	TRBD1	TRBV2	TRBJ2-5	CASRETGTQETQYF	TGTGCCAGCAGGGAGACAGGGACCCAAGAGACCCAGTACTTC
NA	NA	TRBV28	TRBJ1-5	CASSYGGQPQHF	TGTGCCAGCAGCTATGGGGGGCAGCCCCAGCATTTT
NA	TRBD1	TRBV6-5	TRBJ1-5	CASSPGTGSNQPQHF	TGTGCCAGCAGTCCCGGGACAGGTAGCAATCAGCCCCAGCATTTT
NA	TRBD2	TRBV7-9	TRBJ2-1	CASSPAAGGNEQFF	TGTGCCAGCAGCCCCGCGGCGGGGGGGAATGAGCAGTTCTTC